One and the same sample provided the 5 T cell receptor beta chains below, sequenced in a study of cytomegalovirus exposure and HLA in healthy donors (dated by TCRdb to between 2016 and 2019). Library method: the immunoSEQ multiplex PCR assay. The multiplex PCR relied on a mix of 60 forward primers for TCR Vbeta segments and 13 reverse primers for TCR Jbeta segments. TCRdb took this table from immuneACCESS and kept in-frame rearrangements with V and J called. Such tables lack part of the clones; where checked against another copy, unresolved V genes explain under half of the gap, and the rest is unexplained. The sample table shows 50,000 to 65,000 clones, and roughly 74% are seen once. The ten largest clonotypes hold around 21% of the sample. Material: PBMCs. These receptors originate from a woman in her thirties or forties in good health and CMV-seropositive.

This chain connects TRBV14 to TRBJ1-1, with 7 bases that match TRBD1. The CDR3 is made up of 13 amino acids. Unmatched junction bases numbered 0, after V lost 4 bases and J lost 1 base. Per the germline V gene, CDR1 is SGHDN and CDR2 is FVKESK. Here the CDR3 reads CASSRQGNTEAFF. CDR3 coding DNA: TGTGCCAGCAGCCGACAGGGGAACACTGAAGCTTTCTTT.

CDR3 sequence reads: CAWTPRVETYGYTF. The CDR3, as DNA: TGTGCCTGGACCCCACGGGTAGAGACCTATGGCTACACCTTC. This chain uses TRBV30 with TRBJ1-2; D unresolved. V was clipped by 4 bases and J by 4 bases, with 16 bases between them. The CDR3 spans 14 residues. The V gene's germline CDR1 is GTSNPN and CDR2 SVGIG (reference sequence).

The DNA of the CDR3 is TGTGCCAGCAGCGTAGGAGCAGGGGGCGCGATGAACACTGAAGCTTTCTTT. Protein product: CASSVGAGGAMNTEAFF. The chain recombines TRBV9 with TRBJ1-1, with 8 bases aligning to TRBD1. J gave up 0 bases and V 0 bases, and 7 bases lay outside the gene matches. This CDR3 region has 17 residues. Per the germline V gene, CDR1 is SGDLS and CDR2 is YYNGEE.

The chain couples TRBV5-1 to TRBJ2-7; 11 bases match TRBD2. There are 15 residues in the CDR3. CDR1 and CDR2 from the germline V gene are SGHRS and YFSETQ. J gave up 4 bases and V 4 bases, and 7 bases lay outside the gene matches. CDR3 DNA sequence: TGCGCCAGCAGCCCGCTTAGCGGGGGGGGGTACGAGCAGTACTTC. The encoded protein is CASSPLSGGGYEQYF.

The V call is TRBV18, the J call TRBJ1-1; D may be TRBD1 (5 bases). CDR1 KGHSH and CDR2 LQKENI come from the germline V gene. CDR3 length: 13 amino acids. Trimming took 4 bases from V and 11 from J, leaving 17 bases between them. The CDR3 DNA reads as TGTGCCAGCTCACTTAATGACGGACGGGGGGCTTTCTTT. Its protein product is CASSLNDGRGAFF.